The 2 T cell receptor beta chains below all came from one sample that was sequenced in a study of blood T cell repertoires in COVID-19. TCRdb's table, derived via immunoSEQ multiplex PCR, lists solely in-frame clones and lacks some. The repertoire has more than 200,000 clones, around 90% of them found once; the top ten carry approximately 2%. What was sequenced was PBMCs or T cells enriched from blood (not recorded which). These receptors came from a woman in her late teens or twenties who had recovered from COVID-19.

The rearrangement joins TRBV11-2 to TRBJ1-4; 7 bases match TRBD1. This CDR3 comprises 15 residues. V shed 5 bases, J shed 5 bases, and the junction held 8 bases outside the gene matches. CDR1 is SGHAT and CDR2 is FQNNGV in the germline V gene. CDR3 DNA: TGTGCCAGCAGCCAGGGGGGCGAAAGGAATGAAAAACTGTTTTTT. Translated: CASSQGGERNEKLFF.

This chain joins TRBV27 and TRBJ1-1, with 7 bases matching TRBD1. CDR3 length equals 14 residues. The junction had 8 bases not matched to a gene; V was cut back by 6 bases and J by 4 bases. Germline V gene data show CDR1 as MNHEY and CDR2 as SMNVEV (reference sequence). CDR3 DNA sequence: TGTGCCAGCAGACTGGGGACAGAGCTCACTGAAGCTTTCTTT. Protein: CASRLGTELTEAFF.